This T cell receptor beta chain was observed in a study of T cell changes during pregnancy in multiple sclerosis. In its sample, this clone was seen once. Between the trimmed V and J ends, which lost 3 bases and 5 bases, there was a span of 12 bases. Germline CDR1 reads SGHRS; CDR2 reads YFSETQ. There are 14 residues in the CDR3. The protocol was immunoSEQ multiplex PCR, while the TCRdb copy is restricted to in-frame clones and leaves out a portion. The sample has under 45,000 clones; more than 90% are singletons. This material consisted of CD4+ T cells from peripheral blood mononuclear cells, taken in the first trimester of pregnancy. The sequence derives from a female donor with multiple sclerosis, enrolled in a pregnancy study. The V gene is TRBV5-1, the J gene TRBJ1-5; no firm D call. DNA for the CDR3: TGCGCCAGCAGCTGGCGGGGTTTTGATCAGCCCCAGCATTTT. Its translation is CASSWRGFDQPQHF.